The next 25 T cell receptor beta chains were all read from a single sample in a study of shared clonotypes between healthy human individuals (dated by TCRdb to about 2020). The receptor library was made with the immunoSEQ multiplex PCR assay. TCRdb re-hosts the immuneACCESS table, in-frame sequences only. Its copies lack some clones; in the studies checked, an unresolved V gene accounts for under half of them, and the cause for the rest is not known. Recorded for this sample are about 2.3 million clones; approximately 93% of them occurred a single time. The ten most abundant clones make up 0.3% to 0.4% of the sample. The sample was naive CD4+ T cells from PBMCs. The cell subset or site label, as the study defines it: CD45RA+ positively selected. The receptors were sampled from a young man in good health. Some clones in this sample may be carry-over from other donors' samples.

This chain links TRBV2 with TRBJ2-2; 8 positions match TRBD1. Unmatched junction bases numbered 8, after V lost 4 bases and J lost 4 bases. The CDR3 has 16 amino acids. The germline gives CDR1 SNHLY, CDR2 FYNNEI. The CDR3 sequence is CASSVRGQRTTGELFF. As DNA, the CDR3 is TGTGCCAGCAGTGTCAGGGGGCAGCGGACCACCGGGGAGCTGTTTTTT. Filled out from reference TRBV2 and TRBJ2-2, the complete variable domain reads EPEVTQTPSHQVTQMGQEVILRCVPISNHLYFYWYRQILGQKVEFLVSFYNNEISEKSEIFDDQFSVERPDGSNFTLKIRSTKLEDSAMYFCASSVRGQRTTGELFFGEGSRLTVL.

The chain is built from TRBV2 and TRBJ1-1, with a weak D call TRBD1 (5 bases). From germline, CDR1 is SNHLY and CDR2 FYNNEI. The V end lost 6 bases, the J end lost 0 bases, and 14 bases lay between the germline ends. The CDR3 extends over 15 amino acids. CDR3 sequence reads: CASRAARGVNTEAFF. The CDR3 nucleotides read TGTGCCAGCAGGGCGGCCCGAGGGGTGAACACTGAAGCTTTCTTT.

This chain links TRBV14 with TRBJ1-3, with D possibly matching TRBD1 (6 bases). The V gene's germline CDR1 is SGHDN and CDR2 FVKESK. V was clipped by 2 bases and J by 5 bases, with 10 bases between them. This CDR3 comprises 14 residues. CDR3 protein: CASSQPGQRNTIYF. DNA for the CDR3: TGTGCCAGCAGCCAACCGGGACAAAGAAACACCATATATTTT.

This clone was seen a single time. The chain uses TRBV11-3 and TRBJ2-5, with 7 nucleotides matching TRBD1. V gave up 4 bases and J gave up 1 base; unmatched junction bases: 3. CDR1 is SGHNT, CDR2 YENEEA, per germline. This CDR3 spans 14 amino acids. The CDR3 nucleotides read TGTGCCAGCAGCTCGCGACAGGGCCAAGAGACCCAGTACTTC. Its protein is CASSSRQGQETQYF.

This chain uses TRBV6-5 with TRBJ2-7; 10 bases agree with TRBD2. CDR3 size: 15 residues. Germline V gives CDR1 MNHEY, CDR2 SVGAGI. V shed 7 bases and J 3 bases; nucleotides not matched to a gene: 9. This chain's CDR3 is CASNQAGGGRYEQYF. The DNA for the CDR3 is TGTGCCAGCAATCAAGCGGGAGGGGGCCGCTACGAGCAGTACTTC.

V usage is TRBV18 and J usage is TRBJ2-7; 8 bases line up with TRBD1. CDR3 size: 16 residues. The V segment lost 1 base and the J segment 7 bases; nucleotides outside the gene matches: 12. Germline CDR1 reads KGHSH; CDR2 reads LQKENI. The CDR3 region has the DNA TGTGCCAGCTCACCACGGACAGGGTTGGCTACGAGTGAGCAGTACTTC. It yields the protein CASSPRTGLATSEQYF.

This rearrangement joins TRBV6-1 to TRBJ1-2, with D possibly being TRBD1 (6 bases). Germline CDR1 MNHNS, CDR2 SASEGT. This CDR3 has 15 amino acids. The V and J ends lost 1 base and 5 bases respectively, with 14 bases between them. CDR3 sequence reads: CASSEGQAETYGYTF. The CDR3 region has the DNA TGTGCCAGCAGTGAAGGACAGGCTGAAACGTATGGCTACACCTTC.

This chain uses TRBV4-2 with TRBJ2-3, with D hard to call. CDR1 is LGHNA, CDR2 YNFKEQ, per germline. The CDR3 is 13 amino acids. Trimming took off 3 bases at V and 5 bases at J, with 9 bases between the two ends. The CDR3 sequence is CASSQPGGDTQYF. In DNA, the CDR3 is TGTGCCAGCAGCCAGCCGGGCGGAGATACGCAGTATTTT.

This clone has a single count. The rearrangement uses TRBV25-1 and TRBJ2-1; D gene ambiguous. Looked up from germline, CDR1 is MGHDK and CDR2 is SYGVNS. Trimming removed 1 base at V and 7 bases at J, with 8 bases between. The CDR3 consists of 13 residues. CDR3 nucleotide sequence: TGTGCCAGCAGTGAATTAAGTCTGAATGAGCAGTTCTTC. This translates into CASSELSLNEQFF.

The CDR3 region has the DNA TGTGCCAGTAGTGAAAACAGGGGCGGCAATCAGCCCCAGCATTTT. Amino acid sequence: CASSENRGGNQPQHF. This rearrangement joins TRBV19 to TRBJ1-5; 7 bases are shared with TRBD1. The J segment lost 2 bases and the V segment lost 5 bases, leaving 6 bases of the junction unmatched. Germline CDR1 reads LNHDA; CDR2 reads SQIVND (reference sequence). There are 15 residues in the CDR3.

The rearrangement joins TRBV19 to TRBJ1-1, with 9 bases fitting TRBD1. Germline assignment: CDR1 LNHDA and CDR2 SQIVND (reference sequence). Trimming took 5 bases from V and 5 from J; bases not matched to a gene: 9. CDR3 size: 15 residues. CDR3 nucleotides: TGTGCCAGTAGTCCCCGGACAGGGGAAGGGACTGAAGCTTTCTTT. As protein: CASSPRTGEGTEAFF.

V and J are TRBV1 and TRBJ2-4; TRBD1, the table's D call, lacks a check against the DNA. TRBV1 is deemed a pseudogene. The CDR3 length is 15 residues. CDR3 coding DNA: TGCACCAGCAGCCAAGATAAGGGGGAAAAAAACATTCAGTACTTC. It encodes CTSSQDKGEKNIQYF.

This chain uses TRBV29-1 with TRBJ2-7; D ambiguous. The CDR3 has 13 amino acids. Trimming removed 0 bases at V and 4 bases at J, with 10 bases between. Germline CDR1 SQVTM, CDR2 ANQGSEA. The CDR3 sequence is CSVEDPPPYEQYF. The CDR3 DNA reads TGCAGCGTTGAAGATCCCCCACCTTACGAGCAGTACTTC.

The CDR3 protein is CASRPGQGAVTEAFF. In DNA form, the CDR3 reads TGTGCCAGCAGGCCGGGACAGGGGGCGGTGACTGAAGCTTTCTTT. The genes are TRBV28 and TRBJ1-1; 12 positions match TRBD1. The CDR3 totals 15 residues. The V and J ends lost 6 bases and 5 bases, in that order; junction bases with no gene match: 7. From germline, CDR1 is MDHEN and CDR2 SYDVKM.

The rearrangement uses TRBV7-9 and TRBJ2-1; 9 nucleotides align to TRBD1. The CDR3 is 15 residues long. Germline V gene sequence: CDR1 SEHNR, CDR2 FQNEAQ (reference sequence). With 3 bases clipped from V and 7 bases from J, the junction kept 7 bases outside the gene matches. The CDR3 DNA sequence: TGTGCCAGCAGCTTGCCTTACAGGGGGCTAAATGAGCAGTTCTTC. Its translation is CASSLPYRGLNEQFF.

The rearrangement joins TRBV30 to TRBJ1-6, with D unclear. CDR3 size: 15 residues. Germline CDR1 and CDR2: GTSNPN and SVGIG (reference sequence). The ends were cut back, 3 bases at V and 7 bases at J, with 16 bases in the middle. CDR3 sequence (DNA): TGTGCCTGGAGCCCCCGAAGACCCGGCAATTCACCCCTCCACTTT. Amino acids: CAWSPRRPGNSPLHF.

The chain recombines TRBV9 with TRBJ1-2; TRBD1 is a possible D gene (6 bases). V was trimmed by 0 bases and J by 6 bases, leaving 12 bases between them. Germline assignment: CDR1 SGDLS and CDR2 YYNGEE. The CDR3 totals 14 residues. CDR3 loop: CASSVAGTTHGYTF. In nucleotides, the CDR3 is TGTGCCAGCAGCGTAGCTGGGACAACCCATGGCTACACCTTC.

The chain carries TRBV7-2 and TRBJ2-1; 11 bases map to TRBD1. CDR3 size: 14 residues. The J segment lost 7 bases and the V segment lost 5 bases, leaving 4 bases of the junction unmatched. Germline CDR1 and CDR2: SGHTA and FQGNSA. The CDR3 bases are TGTGCCAGCAGCCCGGACAGGGGGCCGAATGAGCAGTTCTTC. It translates to CASSPDRGPNEQFF.

The chain uses TRBV5-4 and TRBJ2-7; D not resolved. This CDR3 is 13 amino acids long. Between the trimmed V and J ends, which lost 1 base and 0 bases, there was a span of 5 bases. Germline-derived CDR1 and CDR2 are SGHNT and YYREEE (reference sequence). The chain's CDR3 is CASSLWGSYEQYF. DNA of the CDR3: TGTGCCAGCAGCTTGTGGGGCTCCTACGAGCAGTACTTC.

This clone was recorded only once. The chain recombines TRBV29-1 with TRBJ2-3; D gene uncertain. This CDR3 has 14 amino acids. V lost 4 bases, J lost 0 bases, and 11 bases lay in between. The germline gives CDR1 SQVTM, CDR2 ANQGSEA. CDR3 bases: TGCAGCGTTGTTCAGGTATCTAGCACAGATACGCAGTATTTT. Translation gives CSVVQVSSTDTQYF.

The chain joins TRBV28 to TRBJ2-5, with TRBD2 identical over 11 bases. Germline CDR1 MDHEN, CDR2 SYDVKM. The junction had 4 bases not matched to a gene; V was cut back by 6 bases and J by 4 bases. The CDR3 contains 14 residues. The CDR3 here is CASRSSGRSETQYF. The DNA of the CDR3 is TGTGCCAGCAGGTCTAGCGGGAGGTCAGAGACCCAGTACTTC.

Turning to this clone: Other DNA sequences within the sample encode an identical CDR3. J is TRBJ2-7 and V is TRBV9; 7 bases line up with TRBD1. V was pared by 3 bases and J by 2 bases, with 2 bases of the junction left unmatched. This CDR3 spans 13 amino acids. CDR1 is SGDLS, CDR2 YYNGEE, per germline. CDR3 coding DNA: TGTGCCAGCAGCGGAGGGACAGCCTACGAGCAGTACTTC. It translates to CASSGGTAYEQYF.

As DNA, the CDR3 is TGTGCCAGCAGCTTACTGACTAGCGGGAGGGCTGGTGAGCAGTTCTTC. Amino acids: CASSLLTSGRAGEQFF. The chain joins TRBV7-9 to TRBJ2-1, with 14 bases matching TRBD2. With 2 bases clipped from V and 9 bases from J, the junction kept 6 bases outside the gene matches. This CDR3 has 16 amino acids. Germline V gives CDR1 SEHNR, CDR2 FQNEAQ (reference sequence).

The chain uses TRBV2 and TRBJ1-5; no reliable D call. Per the germline V gene, CDR1 is SNHLY and CDR2 is FYNNEI. CDR3 length: 13 amino acids. V dropped 4 bases and J dropped 4 bases, with 8 bases sitting between them. The CDR3 is CASSVQQNQPQHF. CDR3 nucleotides: TGTGCCAGCAGTGTGCAACAAAATCAGCCCCAGCATTTT.

Written as DNA, the CDR3 is TGTGCCAGCAGCTTAGGGGCAGGTGCCGGAAACACCATATATTTT. This gives the protein CASSLGAGAGNTIYF. The V and J genes are TRBV5-5 and TRBJ1-3; tentatively, D is TRBD1 (5 bases). The CDR3 loop spans 15 amino acids. The V and J ends lost 2 bases and 4 bases respectively, with 13 bases between them. The germline V gene has CDR1 SGHKS and CDR2 YYEKEE (reference sequence). Full variable domain (remainder filled in from reference TRBV5-5 and TRBJ1-3): DAGVTQSPTHLIKTRGQQVTLRCSPISGHKSVSWYQQVLGQGPQFIFQYYEKEERGRGNFPDRFSARQFPNYSSELNVNALLLGDSALYLCASSLGAGAGNTIYFGEGSWLTVV.